This T cell receptor beta chain stems from a study of OX40 agonist ivuxolimab in advanced cancers. Broader study findings: No antigen was identified for the clonally expanded peripheral T cells.

With respect to this clone: Its antigen is still unknown.

Sequenced by immunoSEQ multiplex PCR; TCRdb stores in-frame clones only, minus some. The repertoire consists of 70,000 to 90,000 clones, with around 90% occurring once and the leading ten covering roughly 13%. Peripheral blood came from all dose cohorts at three timepoints. Germline trimming cut 4 bases from V and 7 bases from J; bases unmatched to any gene: 7. The CDR3 runs 15 residues. CDR1 and CDR2 from the germline V gene are SGHDN and FVKESK. V and J are TRBV14 and TRBJ2-1; the match to TRBD2 covers 10 bases. Sequencing was performed on CD4+ or CD8+ T cells sorted from blood, taken in a trial of the OX40 agonist ivuxolimab. The clonotype originates from an adult with an advanced solid tumor such as melanoma, head and neck, liver or kidney cancer. CDR3 nucleotides: TGTGCCAGCAGCCCTCTAGCGGGAGCTGTAAATGAGCAGTTCTTC. Translated, it gives CASSPLAGAVNEQFF.